A selection of T cell receptor beta chains follows, all from one sample in a study of CD8 T cells in ankylosing spondylitis. TCRdb itself ran the 5' RACE reads through MiXCR, one entry per CDR3 protein. Of roughly 280,000 distinct CDR3 sequences in the sample, roughly 20% are singletons; the top ten hold 7.8%. Sample: blood, either unsorted or a sorted T cell fraction (not recorded which). Every receptor here comes from a male donor with ankylosing spondylitis or in good health (not recorded which). The CDR3 runs from the conserved cysteine through the conserved F or W. D genes are given only for firm matches. The size entry is marked missing in some rows and otherwise reads once, few, many or a size class.

TGTGCCAGCACATCTGGCGGGGGCGCGTATAATTCACCCCTCCACTTT	CASTSGGGAYNSPLHF	TRBV6-1	TRBJ1-6	-	-
TGTGCCAGCAGCTCGGGACTAGCGGATTTCAGCTCCTACAATGAGCAGTTCTTC	CASSSGLADFSSYNEQFF	TRBV7-8	TRBJ2-1	TRBD2	many
TGTGCCAGCTCACCAAAAGAAGGGGTCGGCTACACCTTC	CASSPKEGVGYTF	TRBV18	TRBJ1-2	-	few
TGTGCCAGCAGTGAGACCGTAGCCTACAATGAGCAGTTCTTC	CASSETVAYNEQFF	TRBV25-1	TRBJ2-1	-	few
TGTGCCAGCATCCCCGATGGATTCACCGGGGAGCTGTTTTTT	CASIPDGFTGELFF	TRBV12-3/TRBV12-4	TRBJ2-2	-	-
TGTGCCATCACCGAAATCTCCGGGGAAAAACTGTTTTTT	CAITEISGEKLFF	TRBV10-3	TRBJ1-4	-	-
TGTGCCAGCAGGTCCAGGGAGGGCACTGAAGCTTTCTTT	CASRSREGTEAFF	TRBV25-1	TRBJ1-1	-	few
TGTGCCAGCAGCCAAGATTCACTAGCGGGAGCTTTCGGGGAGCTGTTTTTT	CASSQDSLAGAFGELFF	TRBV3-1	TRBJ2-2	TRBD2	-
TGCGCCAGCAGCATTTCGGGGGCCGCGGCCACCGGGGAGCTGTTTTTT	CASSISGAAATGELFF	TRBV5-1	TRBJ2-2	-	-
TGTGCCGCCCCGGGGCACGGTTTCGTCAGCGCAGATACGCAGTATTTT	CAAPGHGFVSADTQYF	TRBV21-1	TRBJ2-3	-	-
TGCGCCAGCAGCGCCGCTCAGCCGGGGGGCCCCGGGGAGCTGTTTTTT	CASSAAQPGGPGELFF	TRBV5-1	TRBJ2-2	-	-
TGTGCCAGCAGCCAAGGAAGTGCAGATACGCAGTATTTT	CASSQGSADTQYF	TRBV3-1	TRBJ2-3	-	many
TGTGCCAGCAGCATAGAGACAGTGAACACTGAAGCTTTCTTT	CASSIETVNTEAFF	TRBV7-9	TRBJ1-1	-	-
TGTGCCAGCAGCCGACTAGCGGGGGTCACAGATACGCAGTATTTT	CASSRLAGVTDTQYF	TRBV5-6	TRBJ2-3	TRBD2	few
TGTGCCAGCAGTTACAGTTCTAACTATGGCTACACCTTC	CASSYSSNYGYTF	TRBV27	TRBJ1-2	-	few
TGTGCCAGCAGCCAATACAGGGGGCGCGGTGAAGCTTTCTTT	CASSQYRGRGEAFF	TRBV3-1	TRBJ1-1	TRBD1	many
TGTGCCAGCAGTTTAGGGGCCATGGGGCCCGAAAAACTGTTTTTT	CASSLGAMGPEKLFF	TRBV12-3/TRBV12-4	TRBJ1-4	-	-
TGTGCCAGCAGTTTGGGACGAGGTCCGGGAGATACGCAGTATTTT	CASSLGRGPGDTQYF	TRBV12-3/TRBV12-4	TRBJ2-3	-	few
TGCGCCAGCAGCCAAGTCCGGGGTCAGCCCCAGCATTTT	CASSQVRGQPQHF	TRBV4-1	TRBJ1-5	-	few
TGCGCCAGCAGCCCGGAAGGGGGGAATGAAAAACTGTTTTTT	CASSPEGGNEKLFF	TRBV4-1	TRBJ1-4	-	few
TGTGCCAGCAGTTTATCGGTCAAGCGGGGGGCGGGGACCGGGGAGCTGTTTTTT	CASSLSVKRGAGTGELFF	TRBV27	TRBJ2-2	TRBD2	-
TGTGCCAGCAGCGCCGAGGGGGGCCCCTACAATGAGCAGTTCTTC	CASSAEGGPYNEQFF	TRBV9	TRBJ2-1	-	-
TGTGCCAGCAGTTTAGGAAGCGCCCCGGCCCGAGAAGCTTTCTTT	CASSLGSAPAREAFF	TRBV12-3/TRBV12-4	TRBJ1-1	-	-
TGTGCCAGCAGCTTAGCGCAGGGAGGTGGCTACACCTTC	CASSLAQGGGYTF	TRBV7-6	TRBJ1-2	-	few
TGTGCCACCAGTGATTTGCTCGCTATGGAGGACAGGGGGTACAATGAGCAGTTCTTC	CATSDLLAMEDRGYNEQFF	TRBV24-1	TRBJ2-1	TRBD1	few
-	CASSSSGRRGNEQFF	TRBV5-1	TRBJ2-1	-	few
TGTGCCTCGGGGGGACGGAACACCGGGGAGCTGTTTTTT	CASGGRNTGELFF	TRBV7-9	TRBJ2-2	TRBD2	-
TGCAGCGTTGGGAGTTCGGCTGGAAACACCATATATTTT	CSVGSSAGNTIYF	TRBV29-1	TRBJ1-3	-	many